Below, one T cell receptor (beta chain) is given with its context. This clonotype was counted only a few times. Its antigen specificity is not known. Base qualities were left out, and no much larger clone turns up one base away. The data belong to a study of T cell repertoires in cytomegalovirus infection (dated by TCRdb to the late 2010s). For the wider study: Donor HLA type was relevant to the analysis, because carriage of CMV infection together with the matching HLA type was indicated by public TCR beta signatures. Results the study describes overall, beyond this receptor: The ex vivo response was dominated by HLA-C-restricted CMV-specific TCR beta clonotypes, and the single most frequent clonotype in two of eight donors was supplied by these HLA-C-restricted clonotypes. In both this cohort and an independent roughly 400-donor cohort, the cumulative frequency of public TCR beta family members distinguished carriers of CMV infection plus the relevant HLA type.

In the germline V gene, CDR1 corresponds to SNHLY and CDR2 to FYNNEI. Spanning cysteine to phenylalanine, the CDR3 consists of 13 amino acids. Only the CDR3 part of the read is kept: 39 bases, read in frame from the first base. The junction carries 9 bases between V and J, which are trimmed by 3 bases and 4 bases respectively. The instrument given in TCRdb is Illumina HiSeq 1500. TCRdb reanalyzed the raw reads on its own, using fastp at Q25 for trimming and MiXCR for clone calling, and kept in-frame beta chains. Rows are unified per CDR3 protein, each entry keeping the most common DNA and genes. The sample table contains under 800,000 distinct CDR3 sequences; only one count was recorded for roughly 24% of them. Less than 9.5% of the sample lies in the top ten.

The rearranged segments are TRBV2 and TRBJ2-5; the best D guess is TRBD1, with 5 bases matching. The sequencing sample was made of CD8+ T cells from PBMCs. The sequence came from a human donor in good health (CMV status not recorded). Some clones in this sample may be carry-over from other donors' samples. The DNA sequence is given as TGTGCCAGCAGTGACGGACACTTAGAGACCCAGTACTTC. It is translated as CASSDGHLETQYF.